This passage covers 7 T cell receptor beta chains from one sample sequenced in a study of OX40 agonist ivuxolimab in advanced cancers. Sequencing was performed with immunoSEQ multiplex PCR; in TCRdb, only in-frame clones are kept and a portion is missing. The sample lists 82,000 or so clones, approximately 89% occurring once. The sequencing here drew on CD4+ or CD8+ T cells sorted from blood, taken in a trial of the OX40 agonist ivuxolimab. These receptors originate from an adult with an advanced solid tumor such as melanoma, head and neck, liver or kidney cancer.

The CDR3 spells CASSSTGSSTDTQYF. The CDR3 DNA reads as TGTGCCAGCAGTTCTACAGGGTCTAGCACAGATACGCAGTATTTT. The chain uses TRBV28 and TRBJ2-3, with D perhaps matching TRBD1 (6 bases). V lost 4 bases, J lost 0 bases, and 11 bases lay in between. There are 15 residues in the CDR3. The germline CDR1 and CDR2 sequences are MDHEN and SYDVKM. The variable domain in full, with the rest retrieved from reference TRBV28 and TRBJ2-3, is DVKVTQSSRYLVKRTGEKVFLECVQDMDHENMFWYRQDPGLGLRLIYFSYDVKMKEKGDIPEGYSVSREKKERFSLILESASTNQTSMYLCASSSTGSSTDTQYFGPGTRLTVL.

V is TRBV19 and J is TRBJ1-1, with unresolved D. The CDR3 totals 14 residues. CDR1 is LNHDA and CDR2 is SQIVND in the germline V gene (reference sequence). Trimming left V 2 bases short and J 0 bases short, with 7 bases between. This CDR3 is CASSISGMNTEAFF. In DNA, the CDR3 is TGTGCCAGTAGTATATCGGGGATGAACACTGAAGCTTTCTTT.

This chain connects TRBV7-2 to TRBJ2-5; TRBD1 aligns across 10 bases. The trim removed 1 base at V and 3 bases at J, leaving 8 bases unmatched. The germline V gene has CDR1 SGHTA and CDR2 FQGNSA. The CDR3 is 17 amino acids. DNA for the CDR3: TGTGCCAGCAGCTTAGATGGATGGGGGACAGGGGAAGAGACCCAGTACTTC. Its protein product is CASSLDGWGTGEETQYF.

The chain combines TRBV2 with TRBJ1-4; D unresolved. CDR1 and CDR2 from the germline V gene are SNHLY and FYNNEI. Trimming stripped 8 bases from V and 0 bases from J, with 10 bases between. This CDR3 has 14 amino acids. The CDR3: CASSVMATNEKLFF. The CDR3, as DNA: TGTGCCAGCTCGGTAATGGCAACTAATGAAAAACTGTTTTTT.

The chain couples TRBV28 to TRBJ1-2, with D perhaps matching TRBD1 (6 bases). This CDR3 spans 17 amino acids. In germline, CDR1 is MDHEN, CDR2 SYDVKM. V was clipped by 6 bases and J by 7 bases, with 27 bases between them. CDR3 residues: CASSGGASKGFRGGYTF. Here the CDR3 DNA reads TGTGCCAGCAGCGGGGGGGCTTCTAAAGGATTTCGGGGTGGCTACACCTTC.

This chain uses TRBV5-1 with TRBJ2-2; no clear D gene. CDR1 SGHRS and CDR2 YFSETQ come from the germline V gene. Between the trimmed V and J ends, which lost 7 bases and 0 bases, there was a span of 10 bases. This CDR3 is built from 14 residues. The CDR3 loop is CASESGANTGELFF. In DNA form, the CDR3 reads TGCGCCAGCGAGTCGGGTGCGAACACCGGGGAGCTGTTTTTT. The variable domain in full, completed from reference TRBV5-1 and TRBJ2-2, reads KAGVTQTPRYLIKTRGQQVTLSCSPISGHRSVSWYQQTPGQGLQFLFEYFSETQRNKGNFPGRFSGRQFSNSRSEMNVSTLELGDSALYLCASESGANTGELFFGEGSRLTVL.

CDR3 coding DNA: TGTGCCAGCAGTTTATTGTGGGGGGGCCGCTATGAGCAGTTCTTC. Residues: CASSLLWGGRYEQFF. The chain is built from TRBV28 and TRBJ2-1; the D gene is possibly TRBD2 (7 bases). Trimming shortened V by 1 base and J by 8 bases, and 15 bases separated the two germline ends. Germline V lookup: CDR1 MDHEN, CDR2 SYDVKM. The CDR3 length is 15 residues.